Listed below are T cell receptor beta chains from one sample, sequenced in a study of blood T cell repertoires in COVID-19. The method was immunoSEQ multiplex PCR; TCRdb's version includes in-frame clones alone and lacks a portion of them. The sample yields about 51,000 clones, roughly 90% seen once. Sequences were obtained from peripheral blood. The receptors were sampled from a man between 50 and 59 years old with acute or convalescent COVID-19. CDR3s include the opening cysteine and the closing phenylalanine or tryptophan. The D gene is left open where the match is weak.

cdr3_aa: CASSVLEGGWYEKLFF
v_call: TRBV10-1
j_call: TRBJ1-4
d_call: NA

cdr3_aa: CASDDRSYNEQFF
v_call: TRBV12-5
j_call: TRBJ2-1
d_call: NA

cdr3_aa: CASSGSGGNIQYF
v_call: TRBV11-3
j_call: TRBJ2-4
d_call: NA

cdr3_aa: CASSSQATNEKLFF
v_call: TRBV18
j_call: TRBJ1-4
d_call: NA

cdr3_aa: CASSVKQGIPGNTIYF
v_call: TRBV19
j_call: TRBJ1-3
d_call: NA

cdr3_aa: CASRSWSGGSPLHF
v_call: TRBV19
j_call: TRBJ1-6
d_call: NA

cdr3_aa: CASSPGTAYNEQFF
v_call: TRBV7-2
j_call: TRBJ2-1
d_call: TRBD1

cdr3_aa: CASSQDRGITEAFF
v_call: TRBV4-2
j_call: TRBJ1-1
d_call: TRBD1

cdr3_aa: CASSPSVWDSDNQPQHF
v_call: TRBV7-8
j_call: TRBJ1-5
d_call: NA

cdr3_aa: CASIQQGGPWEKLFF
v_call: TRBV6-1
j_call: TRBJ1-4
d_call: NA

cdr3_aa: CASSSLVDTQYF
v_call: TRBV19
j_call: TRBJ2-3
d_call: NA

cdr3_aa: CATSDITTSTDTQYF
v_call: TRBV24-1
j_call: TRBJ2-3
d_call: NA

cdr3_aa: CASTRGQGTSPLHF
v_call: TRBV3-1/TRBV3-2
j_call: TRBJ1-6
d_call: TRBD1

cdr3_aa: CASSFGEVTQYF
v_call: TRBV11-2
j_call: TRBJ2-3
d_call: NA

cdr3_aa: CASSKQGGMDEQFF
v_call: TRBV19
j_call: TRBJ2-1
d_call: NA

cdr3_aa: CASSRTGGIETQYF
v_call: TRBV7-9
j_call: TRBJ2-5
d_call: TRBD2

cdr3_aa: CSFGTGAVGTEAFF
v_call: TRBV29-1
j_call: TRBJ1-1
d_call: TRBD1

cdr3_aa: CASSQTRSGELFF
v_call: TRBV3-1/TRBV3-2
j_call: TRBJ2-2
d_call: NA

cdr3_aa: CASSQDGRENSPLHF
v_call: TRBV3-1/TRBV3-2
j_call: TRBJ1-6
d_call: NA

cdr3_aa: CASSLAQNIQYF
v_call: TRBV7-2
j_call: TRBJ2-4
d_call: NA

cdr3_aa: CASSLNQGSYGYTF
v_call: TRBV5-1
j_call: TRBJ1-2
d_call: NA

cdr3_aa: CASSELHTGISRYTF
v_call: TRBV6-1
j_call: TRBJ1-2
d_call: NA

cdr3_aa: CASSFAANYGYTF
v_call: TRBV28
j_call: TRBJ1-2
d_call: NA

cdr3_aa: CASSSRGTDTQYF
v_call: TRBV7-9
j_call: TRBJ2-3
d_call: NA

cdr3_aa: CSASPGGQYSNQPQHF
v_call: TRBV20-1
j_call: TRBJ1-5
d_call: TRBD1

cdr3_aa: CATSEGARNIQYF
v_call: TRBV24-1
j_call: TRBJ2-4
d_call: NA

cdr3_aa: CASSTGLAGGTDTQYF
v_call: TRBV5-1
j_call: TRBJ2-3
d_call: TRBD2

cdr3_aa: CASNRDRGLTGELFF
v_call: TRBV11-2
j_call: TRBJ2-2
d_call: TRBD1

cdr3_aa: CASKRQGTATDTQYF
v_call: TRBV2
j_call: TRBJ2-3
d_call: TRBD1

cdr3_aa: CASSGGGDNSPLHF
v_call: TRBV9
j_call: TRBJ1-6
d_call: NA

cdr3_aa: CAWDEGTGGKSPLHF
v_call: TRBV30
j_call: TRBJ1-6
d_call: TRBD1

cdr3_aa: CASSLGQSYGYTF
v_call: TRBV7-3
j_call: TRBJ1-2
d_call: TRBD1

cdr3_aa: CAIRKIGQGASVVGELFF
v_call: TRBV10-3
j_call: TRBJ2-2
d_call: TRBD1

cdr3_aa: CASSPGQGALGEQYF
v_call: TRBV5-1
j_call: TRBJ2-7
d_call: TRBD1

cdr3_aa: CASRWGQTYNSPLHF
v_call: TRBV10-2
j_call: TRBJ1-6
d_call: TRBD1

cdr3_aa: CASSQDVASVNTGELFF
v_call: TRBV14
j_call: TRBJ2-2
d_call: NA

cdr3_aa: CASSLTGGSSYNSPLHF
v_call: TRBV18
j_call: TRBJ1-6
d_call: NA

cdr3_aa: CASSDRVRAEQFF
v_call: TRBV25-1
j_call: TRBJ2-1
d_call: NA

cdr3_aa: CASSLSGGATPGELFF
v_call: TRBV4-1
j_call: TRBJ2-2
d_call: TRBD2

cdr3_aa: CASSLMGQGATNEKLFF
v_call: TRBV28
j_call: TRBJ1-4
d_call: TRBD1

cdr3_aa: CASSPGQGSNQPQHF
v_call: TRBV19
j_call: TRBJ1-5
d_call: TRBD1

cdr3_aa: CASSPDKGGSITGELFF
v_call: TRBV6-2/TRBV6-3
j_call: TRBJ2-2
d_call: TRBD1

cdr3_aa: CASSRGQGRVNTEAFF
v_call: TRBV18
j_call: TRBJ1-1
d_call: TRBD1

cdr3_aa: CASSVGHKLFF
v_call: TRBV25-1
j_call: TRBJ1-4
d_call: NA

cdr3_aa: CASGAAGALLHEQFF
v_call: TRBV28
j_call: TRBJ2-1
d_call: NA

cdr3_aa: CASSQGVQSDTDTQYF
v_call: TRBV4-2
j_call: TRBJ2-3
d_call: NA

cdr3_aa: CASRSLNSGANVLTF
v_call: TRBV5-1
j_call: TRBJ2-6
d_call: NA

cdr3_aa: CASSFKDRGTGNTIYF
v_call: TRBV6-6
j_call: TRBJ1-3
d_call: TRBD1

cdr3_aa: CASSFGRGLPLNYGYTF
v_call: TRBV5-1
j_call: TRBJ1-2
d_call: TRBD1

cdr3_aa: CASSLGQGAGYEQYF
v_call: TRBV25-1
j_call: TRBJ2-7
d_call: TRBD1

cdr3_aa: CSVESGQGSYEQYF
v_call: TRBV29-1
j_call: TRBJ2-7
d_call: NA

cdr3_aa: CASSPRTSELGAQYF
v_call: TRBV4-1
j_call: TRBJ2-3
d_call: TRBD2

cdr3_aa: CASSYSSGTSTGELFF
v_call: TRBV6-2/TRBV6-3
j_call: TRBJ2-2
d_call: TRBD2

cdr3_aa: CSAEPTGWFKTDTQYF
v_call: TRBV29-1
j_call: TRBJ2-3
d_call: TRBD1

cdr3_aa: CASSFNNQPQHF
v_call: TRBV7-2
j_call: TRBJ1-5
d_call: NA